This is a list of T cell receptor beta chains from one sample in a study of shared clonotypes between healthy human individuals. Data came from immunoSEQ multiplex PCR; TCRdb stores just in-frame clones and leaves some out. The table includes hundreds of thousands of clones, just under 97% detected once. The sample comprised naive CD8+ T cells sorted from blood. The receptors were sampled from a woman younger than 45 in good health. Each CDR3 is given with its conserved first and last residue. D genes are given only for firm matches. Clone size appears in some rows only: once, few, many, or a class for an expanded clone.

j_call v_call clone_size d_call cdr3_nt cdr3_aa
TRBJ2-5 TRBV2 - - TGTGCCAGCAAGAGCGACCAAGCGGTCCAGTACTTC CASKSDQAVQYF
TRBJ2-3 TRBV28 - - TGTGCCAGCAGTGGCAGTACCCCGCAGTATTTT CASSGSTPQYF
TRBJ1-5 TRBV4-1 - - TGCGCCAGCAGCTACCGAGACAGCGACAGCAATCAGCCCCAGCATTTT CASSYRDSDSNQPQHF
TRBJ2-7 TRBV6-5 once - TGTGCCAGCAGGGCCGGGCAGGGCCTTGACGAGCAGTACTTC CASRAGQGLDEQYF
TRBJ2-1 TRBV27 - - TGTGCCAGCAGGGCAGGGACCGGCTACAATGAGCAGTTCTTC CASRAGTGYNEQFF
TRBJ2-1 TRBV13 - - TGTGCCAGCAGCTACGGGGCCCCAGGGGTGTCCTCCAATGAGCAGTTCTTC CASSYGAPGVSSNEQFF
TRBJ1-1 TRBV6-5 - - TGTGCCAGCAGTTACGGCGGCACTGAAGCTTTCTTT CASSYGGTEAFF
TRBJ2-1 TRBV7-3 - TRBD2 TGTGCCAGCAGCCTAGGGACTAGCGGGGCCAATGAGCAGTTCTTC CASSLGTSGANEQFF
TRBJ1-1 TRBV2 - - TGTGCCAGCAGTGAATTACGCACTGAAGCTTTCTTT CASSELRTEAFF
TRBJ2-1 TRBV27 once - TGTGCCATACGGAGCGGAGACAACAATGAGCAGTTCTTC CAIRSGDNNEQFF
TRBJ1-5 TRBV14 - - TGTGCCAGCAGCCAACCTCTCAGGGTGGGCAATCAGCCCCAGCATTTT CASSQPLRVGNQPQHF
TRBJ1-1 TRBV5-6 once - TGTGCCAGCAGCTTAAGGAACACTGAAGCTTTCTTT CASSLRNTEAFF
TRBJ2-7 TRBV19 - TRBD1 TGTGCCAGTAGTCTAGGGGGGACAGGCTTCTACGAGCAGTACTTC CASSLGGTGFYEQYF
TRBJ1-3 TRBV4-1 - TRBD1 TGCGCCAGCAGGGGACAGGGGAGGATTTTTGGAAACACCATATATTTT CASRGQGRIFGNTIYF
TRBJ2-7 TRBV19 - - TGTGCCAGTAGTCCCGCCTTCAGGGGCTACGAGCAGTACTTC CASSPAFRGYEQYF
TRBJ1-2 TRBV6-1 - - TGTGCCAGCAGTGATGGCTACACCTTC CASSDGYTF
TRBJ2-4 TRBV28 once - TGTGCCAGCAGTTTATTATCGGGGAACATTCAGTACTTC CASSLLSGNIQYF
TRBJ2-2 TRBV28 - TRBD1 TGTGCCAGCAGCTTTACAGGGGACGCCGGGGAGCTGTTTTTT CASSFTGDAGELFF
TRBJ2-3 TRBV5-5 - - TGTGCCAGCAGCCCGGATGCGGGTAAAACAGATACGCAGTATTTT CASSPDAGKTDTQYF
TRBJ1-5 TRBV7-9 - - TGTGCCAGCAGCTTAGCGGTCGGCAATCAGCCCCAGCATTTT CASSLAVGNQPQHF
TRBJ2-7 TRBV12-2 - - TGTGCAAGTCGCTTCCAGGGACTTTGGCCCTACGAGCAGTACTTC CASRFQGLWPYEQYF
TRBJ2-1 TRBV14 - TRBD2 TGTGCCAGCAGCTCTCGGACTAGCGGACAGTTCTTC CASSSRTSGQFF
TRBJ1-1 TRBV6-5 - - TGTGCCAGCAGTTACGCAGAGAACACTGAAGCTTTCTTT CASSYAENTEAFF
TRBJ2-7 TRBV27 - - TGTGCCAGCAGCGGGACACCGGAGGGGTACGAGCAGTACTTC CASSGTPEGYEQYF
TRBJ2-1 TRBV6-5 - - TGTGCCAGCAGTTACTCGGAAAGGTACAATGAGCAGTTCTTC CASSYSERYNEQFF